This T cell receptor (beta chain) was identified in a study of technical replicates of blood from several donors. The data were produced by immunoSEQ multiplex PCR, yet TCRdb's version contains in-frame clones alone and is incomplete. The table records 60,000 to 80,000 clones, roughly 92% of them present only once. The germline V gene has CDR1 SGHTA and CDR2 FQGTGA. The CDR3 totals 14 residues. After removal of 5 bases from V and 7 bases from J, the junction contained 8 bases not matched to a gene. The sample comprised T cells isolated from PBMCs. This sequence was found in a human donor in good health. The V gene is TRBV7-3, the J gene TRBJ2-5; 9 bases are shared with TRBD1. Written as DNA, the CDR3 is TGTGCCAGCAGCCTACGGACAGGGGAAGGGACCCAGTACTTC. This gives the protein CASSLRTGEGTQYF. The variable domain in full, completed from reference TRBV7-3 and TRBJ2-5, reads GAGVSQTPSNKVTEKGKYVELRCDPISGHTALYWYRQSLGQGPEFLIYFQGTGAADDSGLPNDRFFAVRPEGSVSTLKIQRTERGDSAVYLCASSLRTGEGTQYFGPGTRLLVL.